This TCR beta chain was retrieved from a study of cytomegalovirus exposure and HLA in healthy donors. The CDR3 covers 14 residues. Trimming removed 6 bases from V and 2 bases from J; junction bases left unmatched: 6. Germline V gene sequence: CDR1 LNHDA, CDR2 SQIVND (reference sequence). Worth noting for this clone: The antigen is not known.

TCRdb's copy holds only in-frame clones and misses some; the assay was immunoSEQ multiplex PCR. Among 130,000 to 150,000 clones, approximately 88% were seen once, and the ten largest hold less than 5.5%. Study findings and constraints: According to a later analysis, TCR clusters from the first cohort tended to co-occur in the 120 or so validation repertoires. Under in vitro conditions, a few CMV-associated chains were confirmed as specific for CMV antigens. Listed as cytomegalovirus-associated were 150 to 200 TCR beta chains. Diagnosis of cytomegalovirus status made by the classifier reportedly showed high specificity and sensitivity.

This TCR came from a man aged 18 to 29 in good health and CMV-seropositive. Sequenced: PBMCs. V gene TRBV19 combines with J gene TRBJ1-1, with TRBD1 identical over 7 bases. CDR3 nucleotide sequence: TGTGCCAGTAGAGCCGGACAGGAAAACACTGAAGCTTTCTTT. Protein sequence: CASRAGQENTEAFF.